One sample yielded the 12 T cell receptor beta chains listed below, sequenced in a study of T-cell reconstitution after alpha-beta-depleted transplantation in children. Unique molecular identifiers were incorporated during preparation of the TCRbeta library. TCRdb reprocessed the PCR reads with MiXCR, giving one entry per CDR3 protein. The table records just under 350,000 distinct CDR3 sequences, 15% to 20% of them present only once. Source: PBMCs, mostly from graft donor cells, taken 360 days after TCRalphabeta/CD19-depleted stem cell transplant. These TCRs come from a male patient aged 2 to 9 who had a stem cell transplant for acute lymphoblastic leukemia, so the T cells may come from the graft donor.

J is TRBJ1-1 and V is TRBV10-2; 7 bases map to TRBD1. Germline loops: CDR1 WSHSY, CDR2 SAAADI. Trimming at V came to 4 bases and at J to 6 bases, leaving 2 bases not matched to a gene. This CDR3 comprises 12 residues. DNA for the CDR3: TGCGCCAGCAGTGCAGGGGGACCTGAAGCTTTCTTT. Its translation: CASSAGGPEAFF.

The rearrangement links TRBV7-8 to TRBJ2-3; TRBD1 or TRBD2 may be the D gene (5 bases each). The CDR3 is 13 residues long. Germline loops: CDR1 SGHVS, CDR2 FQNEAQ. V shed 5 bases and J shed 11 bases, with 17 bases lying between them. CDR3 amino acids: CASSLGTHLGQYF. The CDR3, as DNA: TGTGCCAGCAGCCTCGGGACCCACCTAGGGCAGTATTTT.

The gene calls are TRBV10-3 and TRBJ2-7; 7 bases are shared with TRBD1. The CDR3 is made up of 15 amino acids. Germline lookup yields CDR1 ENHRY and CDR2 SYGVKD. Trimming took 2 bases from V and 0 from J; bases not matched to a gene: 4. The CDR3 DNA is TGTGCCATCAGTGAGGCAGACAGGGCCTCCTACGAGCAGTACTTC. Its translation: CAISEADRASYEQYF.

This clonotype was seen at least ten times. The chain carries TRBV28 and TRBJ2-7; D is perhaps TRBD2 (6 bases). The germline V and J ends were trimmed by 5 bases and 4 bases, with 21 bases remaining between them. In germline, CDR1 is MDHEN, CDR2 SYDVKM. The CDR3 length is 16 residues. The CDR3, as DNA: TGTGCCAGCAGTCCGCCCAGGCGGGATTTGAGTTACGAGCAGTACTTC. This encodes CASSPPRRDLSYEQYF.

This clonotype occurred a few times. The chain has TRBV2 and TRBJ1-5; D ambiguous. Germline V lookup: CDR1 SNHLY, CDR2 FYNNEI. This CDR3 has 16 amino acids. Trimming shortened V by 6 bases and J by 2 bases, and 17 bases separated the two germline ends. CDR3 sequence: CASRLDAAGGNQPQHF. The CDR3 region has the DNA TGTGCCAGCAGGTTGGACGCAGCTGGGGGCAATCAGCCCCAGCATTTT.

This clonotype came up a few times. V and J are TRBV12-3 or TRBV12-4 and TRBJ1-1; 7 nucleotides agree with TRBD1. Trimming removed 5 bases from V and 0 bases from J; junction bases left unmatched: 9. This CDR3 has 16 amino acids. The CDR3 loop reads CASSPDRYFMNTEAFF. The DNA of the CDR3 is TGTGCCAGCAGTCCGGACAGGTACTTCATGAACACTGAAGCTTTCTTT.

The V gene is TRBV28, the J gene TRBJ2-6; D unclear. CDR3 length: 16 amino acids. V shed 3 bases and J shed 0 bases, with 9 bases lying between them. Germline loops: CDR1 MDHEN, CDR2 SYDVKM. The CDR3, as DNA: TGTGCCAGCAGTTTGGTTCGAAGCTCTGGGGCCAACGTCCTGACTTTC. This codes for CASSLVRSSGANVLTF.

This chain uses TRBV7-2 with TRBJ2-3; possibly TRBD2 for D (6 bases). CDR3 length: 15 amino acids. Trimming pared 5 bases from V and 10 bases from J, leaving 22 bases between. The germline CDR1 and CDR2 sequences are SGHTA and FQGNSA. CDR3: CASSESGGILAPQYF. In DNA, the CDR3 is TGTGCCAGCAGCGAATCCGGCGGTATACTAGCTCCGCAGTATTTT.

This clonotype was picked up a small number of times. This chain connects TRBV5-5 to TRBJ2-7, with 7 bases matching TRBD1. The CDR3 contains 14 residues. V was pared by 3 bases and J by 1 base, with 4 bases of the junction left unmatched. Germline V lookup: CDR1 SGHKS, CDR2 YYEKEE (reference sequence). The CDR3 loop is CASSSQGISYEQYF. In DNA, the CDR3 is TGTGCCAGCAGCTCACAGGGGATTTCCTACGAGCAGTACTTC.

This clonotype was recorded a few times. J is TRBJ2-7 and V is TRBV4-1; a possible D gene is TRBD1 (5 bases). CDR3 size: 15 residues. The ends were cut back, 4 bases at V and 4 bases at J, with 17 bases in the middle. Germline CDR1 is MGHRA and CDR2 is YSYEKL. CDR3 in amino acids: CASSRLFRVLYEQYF. CDR3 nucleotides: TGCGCCAGCAGCCGTCTTTTCAGGGTGTTGTACGAGCAGTACTTC.

This chain links TRBV6-1 with TRBJ2-7; no clear D gene. The germline V gene has CDR1 MNHNS and CDR2 SASEGT. There are 15 residues in the CDR3. V was cut by 3 bases and J by 3 bases, with 15 bases left in between. This chain's CDR3 is CASSDGGPPDYEQYF. CDR3 in DNA: TGTGCCAGCAGTGACGGTGGGCCCCCTGACTACGAGCAGTACTTC.

This clonotype was observed a few times. V gene TRBV28 combines with J gene TRBJ2-7; 7 bases line up with TRBD1. The CDR3 covers 15 residues. Germline V lookup: CDR1 MDHEN, CDR2 SYDVKM. Trimming at V came to 3 bases and at J to 2 bases, leaving 7 bases not matched to a gene. CDR3 sequence: CASSLDRMGPYEQYF. CDR3 in DNA: TGTGCCAGCAGTTTGGACAGGATGGGGCCCTACGAGCAGTACTTC.